These 20 T cell receptor beta chains originate from one sample sequenced in a study of blood T cell repertoires in COVID-19. TCRdb keeps only in-frame clones here, not all; method: immunoSEQ multiplex PCR. The sample records 200,000 to 250,000 clones, approximately 84% being singletons. The source material was PBMCs or T cells enriched from blood (not recorded which). The source is a man aged 40-50 years who had recovered from COVID-19.

This clone has a single count. The chain combines TRBV9 with TRBJ1-2, with 8 bases lining up with TRBD1. Trimming took 3 bases from V and 9 from J; bases not matched to a gene: 4. CDR1 is SGDLS, CDR2 YYNGEE, per germline. This CDR3 has 12 amino acids. CDR3 sequence reads: CASSGDRGRYTF. The CDR3 DNA is TGTGCCAGCAGCGGAGACAGGGGACGCTACACCTTC.

This clone was seen a handful of times. Other DNA sequences of this sample code for an identical CDR3. The rearrangement uses TRBV7-2 and TRBJ1-3, with D possibly being TRBD1 (6 bases). The CDR3 spans 15 residues. Trimming stripped 5 bases from V and 0 bases from J, with 11 bases between. The V gene's germline CDR1 is SGHTA and CDR2 FQGNSA. CDR3 sequence (DNA): TGTGCCAGCAGCCTAACAGGGTACTCTGGAAACACCATATATTTT. Translation: CASSLTGYSGNTIYF.

The chain is built from TRBV5-1 and TRBJ1-3; D is possibly TRBD1 (6 bases). From germline, CDR1 is SGHRS and CDR2 YFSETQ. The length of the CDR3 is 15 residues. With 3 bases removed from V and 4 bases from J, the gap between germline ends came to 14 bases. CDR3 loop: CASSYQGLGGNTIYF. The DNA of the CDR3 is TGCGCCAGCAGCTACCAGGGGCTAGGAGGAAACACCATATATTTT.

This chain connects TRBV19 to TRBJ1-2; a weak D match, TRBD1 (5 bases). V was trimmed by 5 bases and J by 8 bases, leaving 18 bases between them. Germline CDR1 LNHDA, CDR2 SQIVND (reference sequence). There are 14 residues in the CDR3. The CDR3 DNA reads TGTGCCAGTAGTGGCTTTCAGGGATTAAGCGGCTACACCTTC. Protein sequence: CASSGFQGLSGYTF. Filled out from reference TRBV19 and TRBJ1-2, the complete variable domain reads DGGITQSPKYLFRKEGQNVTLSCEQNLNHDAMYWYRQDPGQGLRLIYYSQIVNDFQKGDIAEGYSVSREKKESFPLTVTSAQKNPTAFYLCASSGFQGLSGYTFGSGTRLTVV.

V usage is TRBV28 and J usage is TRBJ2-1; tentatively, D is TRBD2 (7 bases). V lost 4 bases to trimming and J lost 10 bases, with 23 bases between them. CDR1 is MDHEN and CDR2 is SYDVKM in the germline V gene. The CDR3 has 16 residues. Here the CDR3 reads CASSSAVALRGGEQFF. CDR3 nucleotides: TGTGCCAGCAGTTCGGCGGTGGCCCTTAGGGGGGGAGAGCAGTTCTTC.

The chain carries TRBV4-3 and TRBJ2-2; 9 bases map to TRBD1. The CDR3 extends over 16 amino acids. CDR1 is LGHNA, CDR2 YSLEER, per germline. V was clipped by 2 bases and J by 7 bases; unmatched bases: 8. In DNA, the CDR3 is TGCGCCAGCAGCCAATATCTACAGGGGGCGGACGGGGAGCTGTTTTTT. Amino acid sequence: CASSQYLQGADGELFF.

The chain joins TRBV7-8 to TRBJ2-3; 8 bases line up with TRBD2. Germline CDR1 reads SGHVS; CDR2 reads FQNEAQ. J gave up 9 bases and V 5 bases, and 19 bases lay outside the gene matches. The CDR3 is 17 amino acids. DNA of the CDR3: TGTGCCAGCAGCCCCCCTCGGCGGGAGGACCCTCGGGGCACGCAGTATTTT. Translation: CASSPPRREDPRGTQYF.

V and J are TRBV3-1 (or the pseudogene TRBV3-2) and TRBJ1-1; TRBD1 agrees at 8 bases. The trim removed 1 base at V and 10 bases at J, leaving 2 bases unmatched. The CDR3 loop spans 12 amino acids. Germline CDR1 and CDR2: LGHDT and YNNKEL (reference sequence). CDR3 coding DNA: TGTGCCAGCAGCCAAGTAACAGGGGGAGCTTTCTTT. Protein: CASSQVTGGAFF.

The J gene is TRBJ2-5, the V gene TRBV5-1, with 10 bases fitting TRBD1. The V gene end was trimmed by 4 bases and the J gene end by 4 bases; junction bases not matched to a gene: 7. Germline CDR1 and CDR2: SGHRS and YFSETQ. The CDR3 spans 15 residues. CDR3 in amino acids: CASSGETGGRETQYF. The CDR3 DNA is TGCGCCAGCAGCGGGGAGACAGGGGGCCGAGAGACCCAGTACTTC.

The chain combines TRBV5-6 with TRBJ2-7; no clear D gene. V was shortened by 0 bases and J by 7 bases, with 14 bases between the two germline ends. The CDR3 extends over 14 amino acids. Germline CDR1 reads SGHDT; CDR2 reads YYEEEE. The CDR3 nucleotides are TGTGCCAGCAGCTTGGGGAGTCTTGCTAGGGAGCAGTACTTC. Translating gives CASSLGSLAREQYF.

CDR3 coding DNA: TGCGCCAGCCTGGGACAGGGGTGCCACGAGCAGTACTTC. Protein: CASLGQGCHEQYF. This sequence joins TRBV10-1 and TRBJ2-7, with 10 nucleotides matching TRBD1. Per the germline V gene, CDR1 is WNHNN and CDR2 is SYGVQD (reference sequence). The CDR3 contains 13 residues. J gave up 5 bases and V 8 bases, and 6 bases lay outside the gene matches.

The V and J genes are TRBV27 and TRBJ2-3; 12 nucleotides line up with TRBD2. V was clipped by 10 bases and J by 3 bases; unmatched bases: 5. Germline-derived CDR1 and CDR2 are MNHEY and SMNVEV (reference sequence). The CDR3 contains 14 residues. The CDR3 DNA reads TGTGCCACCTCTAGCGGGAGGGGTACAGATACGCAGTATTTT. Its translation: CATSSGRGTDTQYF.

The chain uses TRBV9 and TRBJ2-5, with TRBD2 matching 10 bases. With V trimmed by 1 base and J by 5 bases, 14 bases remained unmatched. CDR1 and CDR2 (germline): SGDLS, YYNGEE. This CDR3 has 18 residues. The DNA for the CDR3 is TGTGCCAGCAGCGTATCTAGCGGGGGCCTCCGGGCTGTGGAGACCCAGTACTTC. Its protein product is CASSVSSGGLRAVETQYF.

Of note for this clone: A read error may produce the germline difference seen at one junction end. The gene calls are TRBV27 and TRBJ2-7, with 7 bases identical to TRBD2. CDR1 and CDR2 (germline): MNHEY, SMNVEV (reference sequence). This CDR3 is built from 14 residues. The CDR3 DNA reads as TGTGCCAGCGGTTTAGCGGGTGATCCCTACGAGCAGTACTTC. Translation: CASGLAGDPYEQYF.

The rearrangement links TRBV6-1 to TRBJ1-1, with D tentatively TRBD1 (6 bases). This CDR3 is 14 amino acids long. V was cut by 2 bases and J by 4 bases, with 11 bases left in between. CDR1 MNHNS and CDR2 SASEGT come from the germline V gene. CDR3 in amino acids: CASSEREQGTEAFF. CDR3 DNA sequence: TGTGCCAGCAGTGAACGGGAACAGGGCACTGAAGCTTTCTTT.

This clone was picked up one time. The V and J genes are TRBV5-4 and TRBJ2-1; the D gene is possibly TRBD1 (5 bases). The V gene's germline CDR1 is SGHNT and CDR2 YYREEE (reference sequence). V was trimmed by 4 bases and J by 3 bases, leaving 8 bases between them. The CDR3 contains 13 residues. The CDR3 coding sequence is TGTGCCAGCAGCCCAGGGAACTACAATGAGCAGTTCTTC. Encoded protein: CASSPGNYNEQFF. The full variable domain, its missing parts supplied by reference TRBV5-4 and TRBJ2-1, is ETGVTQSPTHLIKTRGQQVTLRCSSQSGHNTVSWYQQALGQGPQFIFQYYREEENGRGNFPPRFSGLQFPNYSSELNVNALELDDSALYLCASSPGNYNEQFFGPGTRLTVL.

CDR3 coding DNA: TGTGCCAATTTGATGCCGGGACTGGGGTCCTACGAGCAGTACTTC. Its protein product is CANLMPGLGSYEQYF. The chain combines TRBV9 with TRBJ2-7; weak D call: TRBD2 (6 bases). This CDR3 region has 15 residues. Deletions cut 9 bases from V and 1 base from J, with 20 bases between. CDR1 is SGDLS and CDR2 is YYNGEE in the germline V gene.

The chain has TRBV5-1 and TRBJ2-3; 9 bases are a match to TRBD2. The ends lost 2 bases at V and 5 bases at J; junction bases unmatched: 3. This CDR3 has 14 residues. The germline gives CDR1 SGHRS, CDR2 YFSETQ. CDR3 in amino acids: CASSFAGGQDTQYF. The DNA for the CDR3 is TGCGCCAGCAGCTTCGCGGGGGGGCAAGATACGCAGTATTTT.

CDR3 region: CASSQEHRATYEQYF. CDR3 coding DNA: TGTGCCAGCAGCCAAGAGCACAGGGCTACCTACGAGCAGTACTTC. V and J are TRBV3-1 (or the pseudogene TRBV3-2) and TRBJ2-7, with a tentative D call TRBD1 (6 bases). Germline loops: CDR1 LGHDT, CDR2 YNNKEL (reference sequence). Between the trimmed V and J ends, which lost 0 bases and 2 bases, there was a span of 11 bases. CDR3 length equals 15 residues.

This CDR3 reads CASSLSGIAEQYF. For the CDR3, the DNA is TGCGCCAGCAGCTTGTCGGGGATTGCCGAGCAGTACTTC. The chain recombines TRBV5-1 with TRBJ2-7, with D perhaps TRBD2 (5 bases). The germline V gene has CDR1 SGHRS and CDR2 YFSETQ. Trimming left V 1 base short and J 6 bases short, with 11 bases between. The CDR3 length is 13 residues.